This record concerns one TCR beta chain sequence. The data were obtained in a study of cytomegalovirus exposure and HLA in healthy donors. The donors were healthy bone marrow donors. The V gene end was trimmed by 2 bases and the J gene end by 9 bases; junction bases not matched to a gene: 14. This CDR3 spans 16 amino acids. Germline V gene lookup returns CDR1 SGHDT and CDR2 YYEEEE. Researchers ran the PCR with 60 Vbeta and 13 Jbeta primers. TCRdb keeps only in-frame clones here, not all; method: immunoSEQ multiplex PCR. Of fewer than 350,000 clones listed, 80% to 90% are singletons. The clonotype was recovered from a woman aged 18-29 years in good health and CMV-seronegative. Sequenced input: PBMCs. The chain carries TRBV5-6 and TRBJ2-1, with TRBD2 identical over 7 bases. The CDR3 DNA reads TGTGCCAGCAGCTTCGGCGCGGGGGACCTCGCCAGTGAGCAGTTCTTC. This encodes CASSFGAGDLASEQFF.